These 12 T cell receptor beta chains were all obtained from the same sample, sequenced in a study of response to subunit inactivated influenza vaccine. TCRdb re-called the RT-PCR reads through MiXCR, storing one row per CDR3 protein. Of about 570,000 distinct CDR3 sequences detected, approximately 11% appear once; the ten largest clones hold approximately 10%. The sample also formed part of further work on T cells expressing NK-cell markers. That work contributes: As the method of synthesis, 5'RACE template switching with UMIs yielded TCR beta cDNA.

This material consisted of PBMCs from blood, taken on the day of vaccination. The receptors derive from a man over 45 who received an inactivated influenza vaccine.

This clonotype was observed a handful of times. This chain joins TRBV12-3 or TRBV12-4 and TRBJ2-1, with 13 bases identical to TRBD2. The length of the CDR3 is 20 residues. V gave up 6 bases and J gave up 0 bases; unmatched junction bases: 14. CDR3 nucleotides: TGTGCCAGCAGAGAACCGGGACTAGCGGGGTGGTCGAGCTCCTACAATGAGCAGTTCTTC. Amino acids: CASREPGLAGWSSSYNEQFF.

The gene calls are TRBV29-1 and TRBJ1-3; D is unresolved. The germline CDR1 and CDR2 sequences are SQVTM and ANQGSEA. There are 15 residues in the CDR3. With 4 bases removed from V and 1 base from J, the gap between germline ends came to 14 bases. DNA of the CDR3: TGCAGCGTTGCCGGTCAACTGACTTCTGGAAACACCATATATTTT. It codes for CSVAGQLTSGNTIYF.

This clonotype has a handful of counts. This chain connects TRBV20-1 to TRBJ2-7; D ambiguous. Per the germline V gene, CDR1 is DFQATT and CDR2 is SNEGSKA (reference sequence). The CDR3 has 12 residues. The V gene lost 0 bases and the J gene lost 3 bases, with 6 bases spanning the gap. CDR3 in amino acids: CSARDPFYEQYF. As DNA, the CDR3 is TGCAGTGCTAGAGACCCCTTCTACGAGCAGTACTTC.

This clonotype occurred many times. The rearrangement joins TRBV28 to TRBJ2-1; weak D call: TRBD1 (5 bases). V lost 2 bases and J 4 bases, leaving 18 bases between the germline ends. The CDR3 has 17 residues. Germline assignment: CDR1 MDHEN and CDR2 SYDVKM. The chain's CDR3 is CASSLVRAPHLYNEQFF. The DNA of the CDR3 is TGTGCCAGCAGTTTAGTCAGGGCCCCCCACCTATACAATGAGCAGTTCTTC.

This clonotype was recorded a few times. V is TRBV6-1 and J is TRBJ1-6, with D perhaps matching TRBD1 (5 bases). The ends were cut back, 7 bases at V and 11 bases at J, with 15 bases in the middle. The CDR3 is 13 residues long. In germline, CDR1 is MNHNS, CDR2 SASEGT. The CDR3: CASTRGPGAPLHF. The CDR3 region has the DNA TGTGCCAGCACCCGCGGTCCGGGGGCACCCCTCCACTTT.

In its sample, this clonotype was seen many times. The chain couples TRBV5-1 to TRBJ2-1, with 11 bases aligning to TRBD1. Trimming took 4 bases from V and 8 from J; bases not matched to a gene: 20. The CDR3 extends over 19 amino acids. Germline V lookup: CDR1 SGHRS, CDR2 YFSETQ. The CDR3 DNA is TGCGCCAGCAGCCCCCGAACGGACAGGGGGCTACCCTCCTCCGATGAGCAGTTCTTC. Translated: CASSPRTDRGLPSSDEQFF.

The chain uses TRBV6-2 or TRBV6-3 and TRBJ2-1, with TRBD2 identical over 8 bases. The CDR3 length is 15 residues. Germline CDR1 and CDR2: MNHEY and SVGEGT. The V and J ends lost 2 bases and 8 bases, in that order; junction bases with no gene match: 8. This CDR3 reads CASSYRSSGFDEQFF. The CDR3 bases are TGTGCCAGCAGTTACAGGTCTAGCGGGTTCGATGAGCAGTTCTTC.

Points on this clonotype: A clone one base away is much larger, so this may be a read error. The rearrangement uses TRBV12-3 or TRBV12-4 and TRBJ2-7, with D possibly being TRBD1 (5 bases). Trimming took 5 bases from V and 5 from J, leaving 10 bases between them. The CDR3 consists of 12 residues. The CDR3 sequence is CASSGTGHEQYF. The CDR3 nucleotides read TGTGCCAGCAGTGGCACAGGCCACGAGCAGTACTTC.

In this sample, this clonotype turned up once. The chain's CDR3 is CASSQGRERTDTQYF. CDR3 coding DNA: TGTGCCAGCAGCCAGGGGCGGGAGCGCACAGATACGCAGTATTTT. The chain combines TRBV12-3 or TRBV12-4 with TRBJ2-3; perhaps TRBD2 as D (7 bases). This CDR3 spans 15 amino acids. V lost 6 bases and J lost 1, with 14 bases in between.

This clonotype was picked up a small number of times. This chain connects TRBV12-3 or TRBV12-4 to TRBJ2-5, with a weak D call TRBD2 (6 bases). There are 14 residues in the CDR3. Trimming pared 6 bases from V and 1 base from J, leaving 12 bases between. The CDR3 DNA reads as TGTGCCAGCAGCAGGGACTCTTTCCAAGAGACCCAGTACTTC. Residues: CASSRDSFQETQYF.

This clonotype was counted only a few times. CDR3 residues: CASSQNPGRSTDTQYF. CDR3 DNA: TGTGCCAGCAGCCAGAACCCGGGGAGGAGCACAGATACGCAGTATTTT. The rearrangement links TRBV3-1 to TRBJ2-3; D possibly corresponds to TRBD2 (6 bases). Germline V CDR1 and CDR2: LGHDT, YNNKEL (reference sequence). The CDR3 covers 16 residues. Trimming pared 3 bases from V and 0 bases from J, leaving 13 bases between.

The chain is built from TRBV11-2 and TRBJ2-1; unclear D gene. CDR3 length: 13 amino acids. V lost 6 bases and J lost 5, with 11 bases in between. Looked up from germline, CDR1 is SGHAT and CDR2 is FQNNGV. The CDR3 protein is CASRISNNNEQFF. CDR3 in DNA: TGTGCCAGCAGAATTTCAAACAACAATGAGCAGTTCTTC.